There are a few counts of the clone carrying this T cell receptor beta chain. Its antigen is still unknown. The data stem from a study of cytomegalovirus exposure and HLA in healthy donors. Study results and limitations: Further analysis was carried out later, and it showed several of the most significant clusters appearing linked to common viral pathogens. Later findings reportedly placed an Asian-associated ancestry cluster below the roughly 700-donor mean for N-insertions.

Use of 60 Vbeta and 13 Jbeta primers characterized the PCR. The protocol was immunoSEQ multiplex PCR, while the TCRdb copy is restricted to in-frame clones and leaves out a portion. Here the sample spans around 100,000 clones, 9.5% to 13% being singletons. CDR1 is SGHNT and CDR2 is YENEEA in the germline V gene. This CDR3 contains 12 residues. Trimming took off 6 bases at V and 1 base at J, with 4 bases between the two ends. The sequenced material came from PBMCs. This TCR derives from a man aged 35 to 55 in good health and CMV-seropositive. The chain combines TRBV11-3 with TRBJ2-1; no clear D gene. This CDR3 reads CASRSSYNEQFF. Written as DNA, the CDR3 is TGTGCCAGCAGGAGTTCCTACAATGAGCAGTTCTTC.